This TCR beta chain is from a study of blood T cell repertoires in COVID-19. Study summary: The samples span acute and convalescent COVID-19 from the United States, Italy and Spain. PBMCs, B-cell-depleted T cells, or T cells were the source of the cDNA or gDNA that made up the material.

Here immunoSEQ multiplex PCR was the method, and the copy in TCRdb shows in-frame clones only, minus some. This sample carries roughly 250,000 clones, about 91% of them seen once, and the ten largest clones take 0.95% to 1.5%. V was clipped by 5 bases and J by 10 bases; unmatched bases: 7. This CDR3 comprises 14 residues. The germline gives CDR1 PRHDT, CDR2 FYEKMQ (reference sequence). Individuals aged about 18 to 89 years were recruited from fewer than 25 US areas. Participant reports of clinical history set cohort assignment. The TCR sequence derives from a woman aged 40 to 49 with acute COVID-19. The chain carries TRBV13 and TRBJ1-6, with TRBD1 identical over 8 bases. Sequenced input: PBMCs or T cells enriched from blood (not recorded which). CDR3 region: CASSLTGVRSPLHF. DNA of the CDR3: TGTGCCAGCAGCCTGACAGGGGTTAGGTCACCCCTCCACTTT.